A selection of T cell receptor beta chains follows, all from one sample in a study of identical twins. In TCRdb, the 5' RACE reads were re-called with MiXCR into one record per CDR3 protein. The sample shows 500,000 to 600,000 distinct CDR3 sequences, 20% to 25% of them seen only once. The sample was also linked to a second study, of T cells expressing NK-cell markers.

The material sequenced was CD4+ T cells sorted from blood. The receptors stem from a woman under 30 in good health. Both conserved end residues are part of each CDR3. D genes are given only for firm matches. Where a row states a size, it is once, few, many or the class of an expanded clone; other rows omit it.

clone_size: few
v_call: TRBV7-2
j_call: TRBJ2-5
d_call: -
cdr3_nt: TGTGCCAGCAGCTTAAGTCCCTCTCAGGGGACCCAGTACTTC
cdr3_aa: CASSLSPSQGTQYF

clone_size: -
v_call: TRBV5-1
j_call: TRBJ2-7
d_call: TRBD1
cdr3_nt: TGCGCCAGCAGCAGGGGGACAGGGGTTGCCTACGAGCAGTACTTC
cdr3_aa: CASSRGTGVAYEQYF

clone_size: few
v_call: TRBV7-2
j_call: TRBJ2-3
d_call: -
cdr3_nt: TGTGCCAGCAGCCGACGAGAACACTTTATCGGTACGCAGTATTTT
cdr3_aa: CASSRREHFIGTQYF

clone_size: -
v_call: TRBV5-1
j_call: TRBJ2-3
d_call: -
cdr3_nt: TGCGCCAGCAGCTTTGGGGGATTCGGCACAGATACGCAGTATTTT
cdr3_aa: CASSFGGFGTDTQYF

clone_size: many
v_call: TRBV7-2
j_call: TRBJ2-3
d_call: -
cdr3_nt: TGTGCCAGCAGTTTAGAGTCGTCGGGAGCCGTTCATACGCAGTATTTT
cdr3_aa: CASSLESSGAVHTQYF

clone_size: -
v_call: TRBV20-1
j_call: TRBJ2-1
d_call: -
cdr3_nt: TGCAGTGCTAGAGGGAGACCCTCCTACAATGAGCAGTTCTTC
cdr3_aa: CSARGRPSYNEQFF

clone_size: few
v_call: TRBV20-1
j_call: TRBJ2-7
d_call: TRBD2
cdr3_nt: TGCAGTGCTAGTCGTCCCTCCGGGACTAACTTGGGGGAGCAGTACTTC
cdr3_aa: CSASRPSGTNLGEQYF

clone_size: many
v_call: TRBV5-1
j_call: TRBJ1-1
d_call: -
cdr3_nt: TGCGCCAGCAGCTCGGGGATCCAGAACACTGAAGCTTTCTTT
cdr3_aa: CASSSGIQNTEAFF

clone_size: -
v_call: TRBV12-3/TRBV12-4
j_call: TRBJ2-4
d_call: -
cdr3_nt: TGTGCCAGCAGTTTTGTCGGGGCCAAAAACATTCAGTACTTC
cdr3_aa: CASSFVGAKNIQYF

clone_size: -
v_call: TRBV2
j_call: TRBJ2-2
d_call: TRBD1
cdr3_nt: TGTGCCAGCAGTAGGACAGGCCTCACCGGGGAGCTGTTTTTT
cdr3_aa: CASSRTGLTGELFF

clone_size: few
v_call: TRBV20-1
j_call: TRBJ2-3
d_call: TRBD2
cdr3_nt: TGCAGTGCTGGCCCTAGCGGGGATAGCACAGATACGCAGTATTTT
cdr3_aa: CSAGPSGDSTDTQYF

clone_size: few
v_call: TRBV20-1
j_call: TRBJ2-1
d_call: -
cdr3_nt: TGCAGTGCTAGAGATCAGGCGCGACCATCGTACAATGAGCAGTTCTTC
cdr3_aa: CSARDQARPSYNEQFF

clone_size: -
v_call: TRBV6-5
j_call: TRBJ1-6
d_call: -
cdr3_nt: TGTGCCAGCAGTCACCTGGCGGGTCGGAATTCACCCCTCCACTTT
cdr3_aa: CASSHLAGRNSPLHF

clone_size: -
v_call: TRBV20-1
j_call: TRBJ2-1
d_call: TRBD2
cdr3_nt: TGCAGTGCTAGAGATTGGACTAGCGGTAACTACAATGAGCAGTTCTTC
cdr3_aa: CSARDWTSGNYNEQFF

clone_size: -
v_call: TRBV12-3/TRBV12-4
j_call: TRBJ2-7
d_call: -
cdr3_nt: TGTGCCAGCAGTTTCGTGGTCTGGGGTTACGAGCAGTACTTC
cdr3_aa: CASSFVVWGYEQYF

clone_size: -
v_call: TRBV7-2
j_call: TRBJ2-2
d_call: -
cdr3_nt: TGTGCCAGCAGCGTTAAAGTGGTCGGGGAGCTGTTTTTT
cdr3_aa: CASSVKVVGELFF

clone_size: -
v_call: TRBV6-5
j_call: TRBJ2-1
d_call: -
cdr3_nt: TGTGCCAGCAGTTTTTTGGGCAGGAGCTCCTACAATGAGCAGTTCTTC
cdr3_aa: CASSFLGRSSYNEQFF

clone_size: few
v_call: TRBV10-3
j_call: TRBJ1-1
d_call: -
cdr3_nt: TGTGCCACCTCGACAGGCGATATCACTGAAGCTTTCTTT
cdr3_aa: CATSTGDITEAFF

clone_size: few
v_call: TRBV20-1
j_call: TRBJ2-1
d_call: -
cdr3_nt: TGCAGTCCGTCTAAACACAATGAGCAGTTCTTC
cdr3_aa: CSPSKHNEQFF

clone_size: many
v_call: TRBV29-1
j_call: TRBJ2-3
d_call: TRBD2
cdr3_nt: TGCAGCGTTGCGCGGACTAGCTCAGATACGCAGTATTTT
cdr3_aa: CSVARTSSDTQYF

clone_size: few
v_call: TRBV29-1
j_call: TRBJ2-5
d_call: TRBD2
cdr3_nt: TGCAGCGTTGCTACCCGGACTAGCGGGGAAGAGACCCAGTACTTC
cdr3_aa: CSVATRTSGEETQYF

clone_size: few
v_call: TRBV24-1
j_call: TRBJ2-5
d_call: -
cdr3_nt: TGTGCCACCAGTGATCCCAGGACCTCTGGCGAGACCCAGTACTTC
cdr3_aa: CATSDPRTSGETQYF

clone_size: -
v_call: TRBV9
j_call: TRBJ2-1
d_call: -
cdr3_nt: TGTGCCAGCAGCCCTGCTGGGCCTGAGCAGTTCTTC
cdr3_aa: CASSPAGPEQFF

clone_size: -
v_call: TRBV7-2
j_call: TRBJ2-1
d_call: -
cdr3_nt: TGTGCCAGCAGCGCCTTCGCGGCTCAATACAATGAGCAGTTCTTC
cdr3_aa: CASSAFAAQYNEQFF

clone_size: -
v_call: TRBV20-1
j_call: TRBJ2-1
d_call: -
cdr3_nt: TGCAGTGCTAGTCAGGCTGGTGAGCAGTTCTTC
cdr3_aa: CSASQAGEQFF

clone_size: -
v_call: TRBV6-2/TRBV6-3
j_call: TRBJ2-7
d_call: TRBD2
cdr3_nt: TGTGCCAGCAGACGGACTAGCGGGATGGAGAAGTACTTC
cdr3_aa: CASRRTSGMEKYF

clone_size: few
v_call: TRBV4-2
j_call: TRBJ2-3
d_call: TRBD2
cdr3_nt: TGTGCCAGCAGCCAAGATTACAGCGGGGCGACAGATACGCAGTATTTT
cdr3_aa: CASSQDYSGATDTQYF

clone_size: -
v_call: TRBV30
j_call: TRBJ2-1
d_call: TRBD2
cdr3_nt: TGTGCCTGGAGCTTGGGACTAGCTGACAATGAGCAGTTCTTC
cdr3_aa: CAWSLGLADNEQFF

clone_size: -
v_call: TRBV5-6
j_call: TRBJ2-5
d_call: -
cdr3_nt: TGTGCCCGCCCCCGATCTCCGGAGACCCAGTACTTC
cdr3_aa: CARPRSPETQYF

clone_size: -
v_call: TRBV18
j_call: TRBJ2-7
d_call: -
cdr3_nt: TGTGCCAGCTCATCAAGGCAGGGTTCCTACGAGCAGTACTTC
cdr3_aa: CASSSRQGSYEQYF

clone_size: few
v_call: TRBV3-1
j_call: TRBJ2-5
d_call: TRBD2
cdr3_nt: TGTGCCAGCAGCCCAACGAGCGGGGGGGATGAGACCCAGTACTTC
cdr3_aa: CASSPTSGGDETQYF

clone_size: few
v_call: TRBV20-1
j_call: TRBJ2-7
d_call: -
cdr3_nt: TGCAGCCCTCGCAGGGATTCCTACGAGCAGTACTTC
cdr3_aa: CSPRRDSYEQYF

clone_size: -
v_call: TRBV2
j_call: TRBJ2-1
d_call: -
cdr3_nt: TGTGCCAGCAGTGAATGGGATGAGCAGTTCTTC
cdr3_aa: CASSEWDEQFF

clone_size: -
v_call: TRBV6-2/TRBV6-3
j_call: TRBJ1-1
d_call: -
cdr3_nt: TGTGCCAGCAGTTACTCGAGAGGCGCGAACACTGAAGCTTTCTTT
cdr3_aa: CASSYSRGANTEAFF

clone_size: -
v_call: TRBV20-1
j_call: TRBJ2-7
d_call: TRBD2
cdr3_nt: TGCAGTGCTCGAGAGACTAGCGGGAGCTCCTACGAGCAGTACTTC
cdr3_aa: CSARETSGSSYEQYF

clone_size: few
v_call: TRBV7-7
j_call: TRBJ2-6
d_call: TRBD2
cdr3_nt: TGTGCTAGCAGCGGGAGTAGAGCCAACGTCCTGACTTTC
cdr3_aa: CASSGSRANVLTF

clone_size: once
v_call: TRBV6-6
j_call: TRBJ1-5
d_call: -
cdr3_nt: TGTGCCAGCAATGGACAGTCCCTGGTACCCCAGCATTTT
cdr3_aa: CASNGQSLVPQHF

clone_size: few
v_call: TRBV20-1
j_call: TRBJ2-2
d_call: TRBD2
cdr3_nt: TGCAGTGCTAGAGCCCCTAGCGGGGGCGACACCGGGGAGCTGTTTTTT
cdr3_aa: CSARAPSGGDTGELFF

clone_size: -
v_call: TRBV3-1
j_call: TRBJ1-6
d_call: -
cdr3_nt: TGTGCCAGCAGCCAAGAAGGGTTCGTTTCACCCCTCCACTTT
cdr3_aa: CASSQEGFVSPLHF

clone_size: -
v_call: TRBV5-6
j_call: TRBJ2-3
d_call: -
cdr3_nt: TGTGCCAGCAGCGCTGAGGTGGGCACAGATACGCAGTATTTT
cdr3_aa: CASSAEVGTDTQYF

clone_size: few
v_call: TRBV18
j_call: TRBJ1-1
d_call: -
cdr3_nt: TGTGCCAGCTCACTTCTTGGACGGCTCACTGAAGCTTTCTTT
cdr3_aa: CASSLLGRLTEAFF

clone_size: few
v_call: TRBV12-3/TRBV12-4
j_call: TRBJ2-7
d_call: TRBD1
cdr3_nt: TGTGCCAGCACCTATCGGACAGGCCGACCCTTACCTTACGAGCAGTACTTC
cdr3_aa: CASTYRTGRPLPYEQYF